This T cell receptor beta chain was identified in a study of T cells in Graves' hyperthyroidism and ophthalmopathy. Study-level information: Any treatment followed the collection of peripheral blood at initial diagnosis.

This clonotype was observed many times. Recently diagnosed hyperthyroidism of less than 2 months' duration affected patients aged 18 to 65. Reasons for excluding patients were uncontrolled infection, other autoimmune disease, pregnancy or lactation. RNA transcripts provided the source from which TCR beta CDR3 regions were amplified. HTBI primers were employed in a first-round RT-PCR of the TCR CDR3. TCRdb re-analysed the multiplex PCR reads in MiXCR, keeping a single row per CDR3 protein. The sample includes fewer than 250,000 distinct CDR3 sequences, 15% to 20% seen only once; the top ten take roughly 50%. Germline lookup yields CDR1 PRHDT and CDR2 FYEKMQ (reference sequence). V lost 6 bases, J lost 6 bases, and 13 bases stayed unmatched. This CDR3 region has 15 residues.

V usage is TRBV13 and J usage is TRBJ2-7; TRBD2 aligns across 8 bases. The sequence was obtained from a man over 45 with Graves' hyperthyroidism. The specimen was blood. The CDR3 DNA reads as TGTGCCAGCAGAGCACGGGGGGGGCTCTCCCGCGAGCAGTACTTC. Its translation is CASRARGGLSREQYF.